The 6 T cell receptor beta chains given below trace back to one sample, sequenced in a study of coeliac disease. Using immunoSEQ multiplex PCR, the repertoire was profiled, and TCRdb retains in-frame clones only, with some absent. The sample carries thousands of clones, about 78% recorded once. Sequencing used lamina propria lymphocytes from the gut. The source is a man aged 30-40 years with celiac disease.

The genes are TRBV19 and TRBJ1-5, with 8 bases lining up with TRBD1. Germline V gene data show CDR1 as LNHDA and CDR2 as SQIVND (reference sequence). Trimming at V came to 9 bases and at J to 1 base, leaving 8 bases not matched to a gene. The CDR3 is 15 amino acids. This CDR3 reads CASNPDRESNQPQHF. In nucleotides, the CDR3 is TGTGCCAGCAACCCGGACAGGGAAAGCAATCAGCCCCAGCATTTT. Based on the CDR3 plus reference TRBV19 and TRBJ1-5, the full variable domain is DGGITQSPKYLFRKEGQNVTLSCEQNLNHDAMYWYRQDPGQGLRLIYYSQIVNDFQKGDIAEGYSVSREKKESFPLTVTSAQKNPTAFYLCASNPDRESNQPQHFGDGTRLSIL.

There are a few counts of this clone. The gene calls are TRBV7-9 and TRBJ2-3; 7 bases fit TRBD1. The CDR3 has 13 residues. The V segment lost 5 bases and the J segment 1 base; nucleotides outside the gene matches: 0. Germline V gene sequence: CDR1 SEHNR, CDR2 FQNEAQ (reference sequence). The DNA of the CDR3 is TGTGCCAGCAGCCAGGGGGGCACAGATACGCAGTATTTT. This translates into CASSQGGTDTQYF.

Turning to this clone: An end of the junction differs from the germline gene, which may be a read error. The J gene is TRBJ2-7, the V gene TRBV7-7; maybe TRBD2 (5 bases). Germline lookup yields CDR1 SSHAT and CDR2 FNYEAQ (reference sequence). The CDR3 totals 15 residues. For the CDR3, the DNA is TGTGCTAGCAGCTTAGCGCCCACGGGCTCCTACGAGCAGTACTTC. It yields the protein CASSLAPTGSYEQYF.

V gene TRBV28 combines with J gene TRBJ2-6; D gene uncertain. CDR3 length: 16 residues. Trimming shortened V by 6 bases and J by 0 bases, and 12 bases separated the two germline ends. Looked up from germline, CDR1 is MDHEN and CDR2 is SYDVKM. DNA of the CDR3: TGTGCCAGCAGCCGCCTTTGGAGCTCTGGGGCCAACGTCCTGACTTTC. Translated: CASSRLWSSGANVLTF.

This clone was found a few times. J is TRBJ2-3 and V is TRBV6-4; D may be TRBD2 (6 bases). The CDR3 spans 17 residues. Germline V gene data show CDR1 as MRHNA and CDR2 as SNTAGT. With 0 bases removed from V and 4 bases from J, the gap between germline ends came to 17 bases. CDR3 in amino acids: CASSDSPSGDRPDTQYF. In DNA form, the CDR3 reads TGTGCCAGCAGTGACTCGCCGTCGGGGGATCGGCCAGATACGCAGTATTTT.

V is TRBV18 and J is TRBJ2-5; D may be TRBD2 (5 bases). Deletions cut 0 bases from V and 4 bases from J, with 9 bases between. The CDR3 spans 14 residues. CDR1 and CDR2 from the germline V gene are KGHSH and LQKENI. This CDR3 is CASSPPSGLETQYF. Written as DNA, the CDR3 is TGTGCCAGCTCACCACCTTCGGGGTTAGAGACCCAGTACTTC.